Listed below are T cell receptor beta chains from one sample, sequenced in a study of cytomegalovirus exposure and HLA in healthy donors. Sequencing was performed with immunoSEQ multiplex PCR; in TCRdb, only in-frame clones are kept and a portion is missing. The sample lists nearly 200,000 clones; 87% were seen once. Sequencing used PBMCs. These receptors were collected from a man aged 25 to 40 in good health and CMV-seronegative. The CDR3 runs from the conserved cysteine through the conserved F or W. A D gene is named only where the DNA matches it firmly. A row's size may be missing; if present it is once, few, many or a size class.

J gene | V gene | clone size | D gene | CDR3 protein | CDR3 DNA
TRBJ1-1 | TRBV30 | . | . | CAWSTDRNTEAFF | TGTGCCTGGAGCACCGACAGGAACACTGAAGCTTTCTTT
TRBJ1-1 | TRBV19 | . | TRBD1 | CASSSGTGGTEAFF | TGTGCCAGTAGTTCCGGGACAGGGGGCACTGAAGCTTTCTTT
TRBJ2-1 | TRBV7-2 | . | . | CASSLVGGNEQFF | TGTGCCAGCAGCTTAGTAGGAGGTAATGAGCAGTTCTTC
TRBJ2-3 | TRBV5-1 | . | . | CASSPTGGQGTDTQYF | TGCGCCAGCAGCCCCACGGGGGGACAGGGCACAGATACGCAGTATTTT
TRBJ2-1 | TRBV28 | . | TRBD2 | CASSATYSGRASLYNEQFF | TGTGCCAGCAGTGCGACGTATAGCGGGAGGGCCTCTCTCTACAATGAGCAGTTCTTC
TRBJ1-1 | TRBV11-2 | once | . | CASSSAVDSTEAFF | TGTGCCAGCAGCTCGGCCGTGGACAGCACTGAAGCTTTCTTT
TRBJ2-1 | TRBV18 | . | TRBD1 | CASLYRQGSSYNEQFF | TGTGCCAGCCTATACAGACAGGGGAGCTCCTACAATGAGCAGTTCTTC
TRBJ2-1 | TRBV2 | . | TRBD2 | CASSEGSTSGYNEQFF | TGTGCCAGCAGTGAGGGAAGCACTAGCGGTTACAATGAGCAGTTCTTC
TRBJ2-7 | TRBV30 | . | TRBD1 | CASTGTASPYEQYF | TGTGCCTCAACCGGGACAGCGAGCCCCTACGAGCAGTACTTC
TRBJ2-1 | TRBV4-1 | . | TRBD1 | CASSQGQFNEQFF | TGCGCCAGCAGCCAGGGACAGTTCAATGAGCAGTTCTTC
TRBJ2-5 | TRBV7-6 | . | . | CASSFNTRQEAQYF | TGTGCCAGCAGCTTTAACACGAGGCAAGAGGCCCAGTACTTC
TRBJ2-7 | TRBV6-5 | once | TRBD1 | CASSYLRDSPYEQYF | TGTGCCAGCAGTTACCTCCGGGACAGTCCCTACGAGCAGTACTTC
TRBJ1-2 | TRBV6-6 | few | TRBD1 | CASSNPGQRDGYTF | TGTGCCAGCAGTAACCCGGGACAGCGAGATGGCTACACCTTC
TRBJ1-2 | TRBV13 | . | . | CASSFDGNYGYTF | TGTGCCAGCAGCTTCGACGGGAACTATGGCTACACCTTC
TRBJ1-6 | TRBV11-2 | . | . | CASSLAQGDNSPLHF | TGTGCCAGCAGCTTGGCGCAGGGCGACAATTCACCCCTCCACTTT
TRBJ1-1 | TRBV6-6 | . | . | CASSYSSKFAEAFF | TGTGCCAGCAGTTACTCGAGTAAGTTTGCGGAAGCTTTCTTT
TRBJ1-2 | TRBV27 | . | TRBD1 | CASSFEAGGDYGYTF | TGTGCCAGCAGTTTTGAGGCAGGGGGCGACTATGGCTACACCTTC
TRBJ2-3 | TRBV7-9 | . | . | CASSLAGVAQYF | TGTGCCAGCAGCTTAGCCGGGGTTGCGCAGTATTTT
TRBJ2-2 | TRBV5-6 | . | . | CASSLEGLGRTGELFF | TGTGCCAGCAGCTTGGAGGGATTGGGGCGAACCGGGGAGCTGTTTTTT
TRBJ2-3 | TRBV7-2 | . | TRBD1 | CASSTRQGRSADTQYF | TGTGCCAGCAGCACAAGACAGGGGAGATCGGCAGATACGCAGTATTTT